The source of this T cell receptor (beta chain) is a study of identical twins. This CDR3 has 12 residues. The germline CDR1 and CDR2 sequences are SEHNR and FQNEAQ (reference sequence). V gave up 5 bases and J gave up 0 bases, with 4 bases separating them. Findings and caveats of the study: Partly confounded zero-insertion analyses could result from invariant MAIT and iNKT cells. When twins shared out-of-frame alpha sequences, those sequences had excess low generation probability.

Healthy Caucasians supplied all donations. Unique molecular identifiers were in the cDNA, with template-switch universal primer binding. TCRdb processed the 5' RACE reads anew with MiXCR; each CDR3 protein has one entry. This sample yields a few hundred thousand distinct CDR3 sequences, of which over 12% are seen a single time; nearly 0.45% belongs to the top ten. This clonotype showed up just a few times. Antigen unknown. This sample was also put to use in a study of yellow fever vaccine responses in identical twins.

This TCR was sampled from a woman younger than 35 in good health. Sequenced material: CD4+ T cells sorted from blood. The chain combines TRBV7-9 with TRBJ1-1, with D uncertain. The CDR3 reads CASSKVNTEAFF. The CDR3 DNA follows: TGTGCCAGCAGCAAGGTGAACACTGAAGCTTTCTTT.